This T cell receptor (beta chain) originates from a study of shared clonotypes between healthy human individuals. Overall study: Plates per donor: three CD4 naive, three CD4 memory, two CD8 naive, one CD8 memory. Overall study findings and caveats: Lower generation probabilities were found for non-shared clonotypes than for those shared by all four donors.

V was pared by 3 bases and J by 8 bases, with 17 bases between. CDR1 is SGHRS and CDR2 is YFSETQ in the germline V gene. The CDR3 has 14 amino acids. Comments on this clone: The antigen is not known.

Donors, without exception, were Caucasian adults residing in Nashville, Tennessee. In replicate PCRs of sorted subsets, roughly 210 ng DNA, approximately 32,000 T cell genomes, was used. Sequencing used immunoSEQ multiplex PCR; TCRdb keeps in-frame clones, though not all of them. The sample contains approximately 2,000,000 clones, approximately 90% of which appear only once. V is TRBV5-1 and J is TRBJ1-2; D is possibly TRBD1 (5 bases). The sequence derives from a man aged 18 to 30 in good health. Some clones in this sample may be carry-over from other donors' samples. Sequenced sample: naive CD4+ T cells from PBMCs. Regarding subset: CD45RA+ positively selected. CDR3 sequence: CASSSQGIGEGYTF. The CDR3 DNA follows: TGCGCCAGCAGCTCTCAGGGAATTGGGGAGGGCTACACCTTC.